The 21 T cell receptor beta chains listed next were all sequenced from one sample in a study of Graves' ophthalmopathy and Graves' hyperthyroidism. As the template, RNA transcripts were used to amplify TCR beta CDR3 regions. The workflow started with a first-round RT-PCR run with HTBI primers and then moved on to a second-round multiplex PCR. A single record per CDR3 protein comes from TCRdb applying MiXCR to the multiplex PCR reads. The table shows around 1.1 million distinct CDR3 sequences, with less than 45% occurring only once. The material sequenced was peripheral blood or thyroid tissue (not recorded which). These receptor sequences come from an adult man with Graves' hyperthyroidism.

The V and J genes are TRBV28 and TRBJ1-2, with a weak D call TRBD1 (6 bases). The V end was cut by 4 bases, the J end by 7 bases, with 16 bases between. Germline values: CDR1 MDHEN, CDR2 SYDVKM. The CDR3 spans 14 residues. In DNA, the CDR3 is TGTGCCAGCAGTTCGGACAGCCTCGGTCGTGGCTACACCTTC. Translated, it gives CASSSDSLGRGYTF.

This clonotype was seen more than once but under ten times. The chain links TRBV6-5 to TRBJ1-1; no definite D call. The CDR3 runs 16 residues. Germline assignment: CDR1 MNHEY and CDR2 SVGAGI. With 0 bases removed from V and 1 base from J, the gap between germline ends came to 12 bases. The CDR3 loop is CASSYSFYVENTEAFF. The CDR3 DNA reads TGTGCCAGCAGTTACTCCTTTTACGTGGAGAACACTGAAGCTTTCTTT.

This sequence joins TRBV7-9 and TRBJ1-5; 7 bases fit TRBD1. After removal of 5 bases from V and 2 bases from J, the junction contained 6 bases not matched to a gene. The CDR3 spans 15 residues. In germline, CDR1 is SEHNR, CDR2 FQNEAQ (reference sequence). The CDR3 sequence is CASSPVDRGNQPQHF. The DNA for the CDR3 is TGTGCCAGCAGCCCGGTAGACAGGGGCAATCAGCCCCAGCATTTT.

To note about this clonotype: A junction boundary mismatches the germline segment, possibly from a read error. The chain carries TRBV11-2 and TRBJ2-5, with D possibly matching TRBD1 (5 bases). CDR3 length: 15 amino acids. Germline-derived CDR1 and CDR2 are SGHAT and FQNNGV. CDR3 in DNA: TGTGCCAGCAGCTTAGTCTCGACAGCTCAAGAGACCCGGTACTTC. Encoded protein: CASSLVSTAQETRYF.

The chain uses TRBV2 and TRBJ2-2; D is possibly TRBD1 (5 bases). This CDR3 comprises 15 residues. Per the germline V gene, CDR1 is SNHLY and CDR2 is FYNNEI. Trimming stripped 6 bases from V and 1 base from J, with 12 bases between. CDR3 DNA: TGTGCCAGCAGAACTTATACAGGGAACACCGGGGAGCTGTTTTTT. Amino acids: CASRTYTGNTGELFF.

The rearrangement uses TRBV7-2 and TRBJ2-7, with D tentatively TRBD1 (6 bases). The CDR3 runs 15 residues. Deletions cut 6 bases from V and 5 bases from J, with 20 bases between. CDR1 and CDR2 from the germline V gene are SGHTA and FQGNSA. DNA of the CDR3: TGTGCCAGCAGACCCGGACAGCTATACAGGGACGAGCAGTACTTC. Protein: CASRPGQLYRDEQYF.

This clonotype has more than one count but fewer than ten. This CDR3 is CASSLARAGNAGNTIYF. In DNA, the CDR3 is TGTGCCAGCAGCTTAGCGCGGGCAGGGAACGCTGGAAACACCATATATTTT. The chain carries TRBV7-9 and TRBJ1-3; D is possibly TRBD1 (5 bases). Germline V gene sequence: CDR1 SEHNR, CDR2 FQNEAQ (reference sequence). The CDR3 loop spans 17 amino acids. V lost 0 bases, J lost 2 bases, and 14 bases lay in between. Together with reference TRBV7-9 and TRBJ1-3, the CDR3 gives the full variable domain: DTGVSQNPRHKITKRGQNVTFRCDPISEHNRLYWYRQTLGQGPEFLTYFQNEAQLEKSRLLSDRFSAERPKGSFSTLEIQRTEQGDSAMYLCASSLARAGNAGNTIYFGEGSWLTVV.

This clonotype was counted many times. This chain links TRBV29-1 with TRBJ1-2; D unresolved. The CDR3 contains 14 residues. The germline CDR1 and CDR2 sequences are SQVTM and ANQGSEA. The CDR3: CGVSTQILPRGYTF. CDR3 sequence (DNA): TGCGGGGTCTCCACCCAGATTCTCCCCCGGGGCTACACCTTC.

CDR3 residues: CASRQGGMSTDTQYF. In DNA form, the CDR3 reads TGTGCCAGCAGACAGGGAGGGATGAGCACAGATACGCAGTATTTT. This chain connects TRBV7-9 to TRBJ2-3; D perhaps matches TRBD2 (7 bases). Germline V gene data show CDR1 as SEHNR and CDR2 as FQNEAQ (reference sequence). V was clipped by 6 bases and J by 0 bases, with 13 bases between them. The CDR3 runs to 15 residues.

This chain links TRBV3-1 with TRBJ1-5, with TRBD1 matching 7 bases. Germline values: CDR1 LGHDT, CDR2 YNNKEL (reference sequence). The J segment lost 5 bases and the V segment lost 4 bases, leaving 11 bases of the junction unmatched. The CDR3 has 16 residues. The CDR3 nucleotides are TGTGCCAGCAGCCGAGTTTTCAGACAGGGTGATCAGCCCCAGCATTTT. Translation gives CASSRVFRQGDQPQHF.

This clonotype was picked up a small number of times. V gene TRBV5-1 combines with J gene TRBJ1-1; D gene ambiguous. This CDR3 comprises 15 residues. The germline V gene encodes CDR1 SGHRS and CDR2 YFSETQ. V shed 0 bases and J shed 2 bases, with 11 bases lying between them. CDR3 sequence reads: CASSLVGMGNTEAFF. CDR3 DNA sequence: TGCGCCAGCAGCTTGGTCGGGATGGGAAACACTGAAGCTTTCTTT.

This clonotype turned up a few times. J is TRBJ2-5 and V is TRBV7-9; 8 bases align to TRBD1. CDR1 is SEHNR, CDR2 FQNEAQ, per germline (reference sequence). CDR3 length equals 14 residues. J was trimmed by 3 bases and V by 5 bases; bases with no gene match: 5. The DNA of the CDR3 is TGTGCCAGCAGCCCGGGACAGGAAGAAGAGACCCAGTACTTC. It specifies CASSPGQEEETQYF.

This clonotype was picked up one time. The chain combines TRBV11-2 with TRBJ1-1; no clear D. V was trimmed by 2 bases and J by 7 bases, leaving 17 bases between them. The CDR3 spans 15 residues. Per the germline V gene, CDR1 is SGHAT and CDR2 is FQNNGV. This CDR3 reads CASSLSPDVGVEAFF. CDR3 coding DNA: TGTGCCAGCAGCTTATCCCCCGACGTGGGAGTTGAAGCTTTCTTT.

For this clonotype: One end of the junction varies from germline; a read error may be responsible. The chain combines TRBV20-1 with TRBJ1-3; 8 positions match TRBD1. Germline CDR1 is DFQATT and CDR2 is SNEGSKA (reference sequence). This CDR3 is built from 11 residues. The CDR3 DNA follows: TGCAGTGCTAGAGACTCGGACAGGGAGCATTTT. This sequence encodes CSARDSDREHF.

This sequence joins TRBV25-1 and TRBJ2-5, with 8 bases lining up with TRBD1. CDR1 MGHDK and CDR2 SYGVNS come from the germline V gene. V was pared by 6 bases and J by 5 bases, with 11 bases of the junction left unmatched. The CDR3 is made up of 15 amino acids. In DNA, the CDR3 is TGTGCCAGCAGGGAGTCGACAGGGGCCATCGAGACCCAGTACTTC. This codes for CASRESTGAIETQYF.

Concerning this clonotype: A read error may explain this, as a much larger clone is one base away. This chain connects TRBV10-3 to TRBJ2-7; possibly TRBD2 for D (5 bases). The ends were cut back, 10 bases at V and 2 bases at J, with 15 bases in the middle. This CDR3 spans 13 amino acids. CDR1 ENHRY and CDR2 SYGVKD come from the germline V gene. Here the CDR3 DNA reads TGTGCCACGATGCCTATGCGGGCCTACGAGCAGTACTTC. This translates into CATMPMRAYEQYF.

The genes are TRBV6-4 and TRBJ1-1; weak D call: TRBD1 (5 bases). Germline CDR1 MRHNA, CDR2 SNTAGT. V shed 6 bases and J shed 6 bases, with 14 bases lying between them. This CDR3 is 13 amino acids long. In nucleotides, the CDR3 is TGTGCCAGCAGCCCCGATGGGGCGGCTGAAGCTTTCTTT. Translated: CASSPDGAAEAFF.

This clonotype came up a few times. The genes are TRBV7-3 and TRBJ2-5; D unclear. Trimming left V 6 bases short and J 0 bases short, with 17 bases between. The CDR3 is 16 amino acids. Looked up from germline, CDR1 is SGHTA and CDR2 is FQGTGA. The DNA of the CDR3 is TGTGCCAGCAGTTACTACACAGCGTCGTACCAAGAGACCCAGTACTTC. This gives the protein CASSYYTASYQETQYF.

The rearrangement joins TRBV10-3 to TRBJ1-5; 7 nucleotides line up with TRBD1. Germline V gene sequence: CDR1 ENHRY, CDR2 SYGVKD. With 6 bases clipped from V and 4 bases from J, the junction kept 9 bases outside the gene matches. The CDR3 loop spans 15 amino acids. CDR3 residues: CAISAGTESNQPQHF. The CDR3 coding sequence is TGTGCCATCAGCGCCGGGACAGAGAGTAATCAGCCCCAGCATTTT.

This clonotype has a count of ten or more. This sequence joins TRBV10-1 and TRBJ2-5; D is unresolved. Trimming pared 6 bases from V and 5 bases from J, leaving 13 bases between. This CDR3 is 13 amino acids long. Germline-derived CDR1 and CDR2 are WNHNN and SYGVQD (reference sequence). The CDR3 nucleotides are TGCGCCAGCAGAGTAGGGTCCGACGAGACCCAGTACTTC. This codes for CASRVGSDETQYF.

The chain recombines TRBV6-2 or TRBV6-3 with TRBJ2-7; 10 bases match TRBD2. Germline CDR1 MNHEY, CDR2 SVGEGT. Trimming at V came to 6 bases and at J to 5 bases, leaving 7 bases not matched to a gene. This CDR3 comprises 14 residues. The CDR3 here is CASRPGLARNEQYF. Here the CDR3 DNA reads TGTGCCAGCAGACCGGGACTAGCGAGAAACGAGCAGTACTTC.